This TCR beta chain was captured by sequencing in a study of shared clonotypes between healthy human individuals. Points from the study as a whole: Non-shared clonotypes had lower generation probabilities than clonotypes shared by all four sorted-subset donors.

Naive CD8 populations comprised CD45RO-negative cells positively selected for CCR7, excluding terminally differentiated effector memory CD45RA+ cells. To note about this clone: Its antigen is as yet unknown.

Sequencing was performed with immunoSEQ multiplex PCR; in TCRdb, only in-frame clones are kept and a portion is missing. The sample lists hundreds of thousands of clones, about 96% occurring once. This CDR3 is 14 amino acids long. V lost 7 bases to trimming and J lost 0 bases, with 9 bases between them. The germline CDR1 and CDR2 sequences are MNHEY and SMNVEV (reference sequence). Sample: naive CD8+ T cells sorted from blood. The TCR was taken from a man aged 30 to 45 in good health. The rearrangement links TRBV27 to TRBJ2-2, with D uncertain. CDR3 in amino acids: CASIGASNTGELFF. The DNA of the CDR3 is TGTGCCAGCATCGGTGCGTCGAACACCGGGGAGCTGTTTTTT.